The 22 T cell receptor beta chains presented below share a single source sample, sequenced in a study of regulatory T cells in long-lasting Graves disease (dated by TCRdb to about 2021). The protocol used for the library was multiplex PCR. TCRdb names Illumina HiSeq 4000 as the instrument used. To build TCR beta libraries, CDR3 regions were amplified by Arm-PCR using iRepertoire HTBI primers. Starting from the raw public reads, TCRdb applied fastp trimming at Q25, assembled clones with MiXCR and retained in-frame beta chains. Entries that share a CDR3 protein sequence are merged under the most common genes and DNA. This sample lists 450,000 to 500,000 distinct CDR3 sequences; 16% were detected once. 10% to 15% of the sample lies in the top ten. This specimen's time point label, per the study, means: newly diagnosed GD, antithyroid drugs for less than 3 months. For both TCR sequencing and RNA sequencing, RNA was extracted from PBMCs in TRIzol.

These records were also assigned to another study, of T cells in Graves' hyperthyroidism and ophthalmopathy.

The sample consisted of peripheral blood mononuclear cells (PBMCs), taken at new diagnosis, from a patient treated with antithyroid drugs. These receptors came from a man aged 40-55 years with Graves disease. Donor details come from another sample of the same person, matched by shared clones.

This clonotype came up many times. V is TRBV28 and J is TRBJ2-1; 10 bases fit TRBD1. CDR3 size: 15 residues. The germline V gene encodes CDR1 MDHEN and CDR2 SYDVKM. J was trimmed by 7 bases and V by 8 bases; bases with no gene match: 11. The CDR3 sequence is CASSYTGTGVNEQFF. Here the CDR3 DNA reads TGTGCCAGCTCATATACCGGGACAGGGGTAAATGAGCAGTTCTTC.

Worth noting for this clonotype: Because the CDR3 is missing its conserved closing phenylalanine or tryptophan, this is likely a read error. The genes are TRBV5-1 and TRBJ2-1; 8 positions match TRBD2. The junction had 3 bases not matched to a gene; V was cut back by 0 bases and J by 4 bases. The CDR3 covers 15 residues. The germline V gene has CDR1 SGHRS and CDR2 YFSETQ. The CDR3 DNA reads TGCGCCAGCAGCTTGGGGGCTAGCGGGTACAATGAGCAGTTCCTC. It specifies CASSLGASGYNEQFL.

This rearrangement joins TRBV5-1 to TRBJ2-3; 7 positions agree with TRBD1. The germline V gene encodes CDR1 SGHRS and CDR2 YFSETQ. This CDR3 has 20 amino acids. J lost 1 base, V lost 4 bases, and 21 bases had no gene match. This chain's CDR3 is CASSKNQRQGTIIGTDTQYF. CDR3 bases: TGCGCCAGCAGCAAGAATCAACGACAGGGAACTATTATAGGCACAGATACGCAGTATTTT.

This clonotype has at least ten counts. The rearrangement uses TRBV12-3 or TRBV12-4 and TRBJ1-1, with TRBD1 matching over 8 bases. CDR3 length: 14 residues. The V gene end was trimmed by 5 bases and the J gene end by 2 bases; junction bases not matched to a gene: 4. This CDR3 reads CASSTTGANTEAFF. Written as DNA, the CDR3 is TGTGCCAGCAGTACGACAGGGGCTAACACTGAAGCTTTCTTT.

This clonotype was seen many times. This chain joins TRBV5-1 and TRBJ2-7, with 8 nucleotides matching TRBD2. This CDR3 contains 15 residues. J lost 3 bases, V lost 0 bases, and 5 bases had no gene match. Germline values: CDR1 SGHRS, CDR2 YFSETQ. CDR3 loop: CASSLVPAGDYEQYF. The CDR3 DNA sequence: TGCGCCAGCAGCTTGGTGCCAGCGGGGGACTACGAGCAGTACTTC.

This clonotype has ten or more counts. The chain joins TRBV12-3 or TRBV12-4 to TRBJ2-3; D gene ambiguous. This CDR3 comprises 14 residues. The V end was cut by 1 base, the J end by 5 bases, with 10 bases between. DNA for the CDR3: TGTGCCAGCAGTTTAGTGAGAGGTCGAGATACGCAGTATTTT. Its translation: CASSLVRGRDTQYF.

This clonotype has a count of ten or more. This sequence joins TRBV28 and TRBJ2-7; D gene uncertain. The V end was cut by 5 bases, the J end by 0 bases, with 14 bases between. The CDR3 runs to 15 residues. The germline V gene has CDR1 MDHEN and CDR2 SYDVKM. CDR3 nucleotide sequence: TGTGCCAGCAGTCGGAGTGGATTTGTCTCCTACGAGCAGTACTTC. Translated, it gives CASSRSGFVSYEQYF. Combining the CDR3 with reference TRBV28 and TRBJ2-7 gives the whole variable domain DVKVTQSSRYLVKRTGEKVFLECVQDMDHENMFWYRQDPGLGLRLIYFSYDVKMKEKGDIPEGYSVSREKKERFSLILESASTNQTSMYLCASSRSGFVSYEQYFGPGTRLTVT.

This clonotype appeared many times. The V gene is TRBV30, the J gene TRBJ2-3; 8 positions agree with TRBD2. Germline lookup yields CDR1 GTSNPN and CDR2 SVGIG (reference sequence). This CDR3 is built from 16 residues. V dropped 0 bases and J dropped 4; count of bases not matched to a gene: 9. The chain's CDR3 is CAWSVRASGFADTQYF. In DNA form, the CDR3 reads TGTGCCTGGAGTGTACGGGCTAGCGGGTTCGCAGATACGCAGTATTTT.

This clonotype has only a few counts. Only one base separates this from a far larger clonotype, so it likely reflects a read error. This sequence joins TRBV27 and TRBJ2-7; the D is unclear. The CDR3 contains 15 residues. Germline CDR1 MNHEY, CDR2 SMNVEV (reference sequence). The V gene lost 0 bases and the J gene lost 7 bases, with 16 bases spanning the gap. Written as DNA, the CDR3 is TGTGCCAGCAGTTTATCGGCGGATGGATACAATGAGCAGTACTTC. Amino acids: CASSLSADGYNEQYF.

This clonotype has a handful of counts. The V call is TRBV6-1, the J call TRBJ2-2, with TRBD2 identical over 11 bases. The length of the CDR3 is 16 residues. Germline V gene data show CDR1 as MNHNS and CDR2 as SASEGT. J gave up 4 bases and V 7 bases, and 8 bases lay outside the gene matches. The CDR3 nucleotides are TGTGCCAGCACCTTACTGACTAGCGGGATCACCGGGGAGCTGTTTTTT. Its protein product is CASTLLTSGITGELFF.

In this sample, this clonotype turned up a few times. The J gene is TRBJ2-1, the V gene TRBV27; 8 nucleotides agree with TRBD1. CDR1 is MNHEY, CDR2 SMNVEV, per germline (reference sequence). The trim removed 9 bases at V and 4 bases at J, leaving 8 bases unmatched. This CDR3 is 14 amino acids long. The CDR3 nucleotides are TGTGCCAGTCGTCAGGACAGGGTGTACAATGAGCAGTTCTTC. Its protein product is CASRQDRVYNEQFF.

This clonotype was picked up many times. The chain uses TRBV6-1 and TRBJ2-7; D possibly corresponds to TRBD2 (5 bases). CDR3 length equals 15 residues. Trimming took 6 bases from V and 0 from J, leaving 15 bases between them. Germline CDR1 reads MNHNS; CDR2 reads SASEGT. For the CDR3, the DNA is TGTGCCAGCAGGGCGGAGGATCTCCCCTCCTACGAGCAGTACTTC. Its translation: CASRAEDLPSYEQYF.

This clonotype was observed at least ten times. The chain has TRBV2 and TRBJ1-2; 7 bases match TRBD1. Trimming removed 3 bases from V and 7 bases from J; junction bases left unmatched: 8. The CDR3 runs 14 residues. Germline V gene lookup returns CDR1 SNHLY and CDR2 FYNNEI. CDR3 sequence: CASSDDRAVGGYTF. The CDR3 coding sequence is TGTGCCAGCAGTGATGACAGGGCGGTCGGTGGCTACACCTTC.

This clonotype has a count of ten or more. In DNA, the CDR3 is TGCAGTGCTAGGGGGGGACTGAACTCCTACGAGCAGTACTTC. Amino acid sequence: CSARGGLNSYEQYF. This chain uses TRBV20-1 with TRBJ2-7, with a possible D match to TRBD2 (6 bases). Per the germline V gene, CDR1 is DFQATT and CDR2 is SNEGSKA (reference sequence). Trimming pared 3 bases from V and 0 bases from J, leaving 12 bases between. CDR3 length: 14 residues.

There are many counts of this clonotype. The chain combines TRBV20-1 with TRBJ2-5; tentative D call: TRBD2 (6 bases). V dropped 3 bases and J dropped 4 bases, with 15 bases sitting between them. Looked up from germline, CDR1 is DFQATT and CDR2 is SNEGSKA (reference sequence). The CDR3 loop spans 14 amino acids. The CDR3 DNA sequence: TGCAGTGCTAGGGTGGGAGGAAGTGGAGAGACCCAGTACTTC. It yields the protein CSARVGGSGETQYF.

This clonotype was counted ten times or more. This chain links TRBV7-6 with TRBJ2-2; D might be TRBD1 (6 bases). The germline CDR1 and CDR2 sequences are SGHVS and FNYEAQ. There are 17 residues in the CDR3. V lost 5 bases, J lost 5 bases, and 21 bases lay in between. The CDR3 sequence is CASSPFKLDSWTGELFF. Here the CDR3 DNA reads TGTGCCAGCAGCCCTTTTAAGCTGGACAGCTGGACCGGGGAGCTGTTTTTT.

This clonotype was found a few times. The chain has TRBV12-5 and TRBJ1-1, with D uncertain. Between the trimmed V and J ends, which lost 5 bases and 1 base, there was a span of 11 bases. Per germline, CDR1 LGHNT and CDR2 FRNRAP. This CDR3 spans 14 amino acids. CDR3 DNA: TGTGCTAGTGGTCTAGACATCCAGAACACTGAAGCTTTCTTT. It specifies CASGLDIQNTEAFF.

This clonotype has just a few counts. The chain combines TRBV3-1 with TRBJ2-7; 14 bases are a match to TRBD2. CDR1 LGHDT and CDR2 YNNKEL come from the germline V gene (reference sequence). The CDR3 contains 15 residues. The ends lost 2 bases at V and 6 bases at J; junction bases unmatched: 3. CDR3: CASSQRLAGGAEQYF. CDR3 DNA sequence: TGTGCCAGCAGCCAACGACTAGCGGGAGGGGCCGAGCAGTACTTC.

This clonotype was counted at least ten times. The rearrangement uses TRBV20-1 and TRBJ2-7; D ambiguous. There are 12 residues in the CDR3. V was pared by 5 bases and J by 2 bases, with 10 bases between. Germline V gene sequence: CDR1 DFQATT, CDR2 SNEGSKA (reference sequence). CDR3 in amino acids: CSALDGPYEQYF. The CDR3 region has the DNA TGCAGTGCTTTGGACGGCCCCTACGAGCAGTACTTC.

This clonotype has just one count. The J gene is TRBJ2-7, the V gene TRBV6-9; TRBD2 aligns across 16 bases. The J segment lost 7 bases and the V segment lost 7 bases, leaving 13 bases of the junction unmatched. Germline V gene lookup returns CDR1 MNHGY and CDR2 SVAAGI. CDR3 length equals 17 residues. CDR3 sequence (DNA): TGTGCCAGCACTCCAGGGACTAGCGGGAGGGCTGAGGATGAGCAGTACTTC. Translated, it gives CASTPGTSGRAEDEQYF.

The CDR3: CSVRTGVYEQYF. The CDR3 bases are TGCAGCGTTAGGACAGGGGTCTACGAGCAGTACTTC. This chain joins TRBV29-1 and TRBJ2-7; 9 bases map to TRBD1. Per the germline V gene, CDR1 is SQVTM and CDR2 is ANQGSEA. This CDR3 spans 12 amino acids. J gave up 3 bases and V 5 bases, and 2 bases lay outside the gene matches.

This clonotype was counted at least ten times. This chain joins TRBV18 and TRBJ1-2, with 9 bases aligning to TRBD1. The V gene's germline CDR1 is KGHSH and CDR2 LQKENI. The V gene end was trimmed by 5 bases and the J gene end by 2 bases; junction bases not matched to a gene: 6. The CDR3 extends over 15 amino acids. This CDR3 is CASSAQGAGNYGYTF. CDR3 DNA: TGTGCCAGCTCAGCACAGGGGGCTGGCAACTATGGCTACACCTTC.